The clone carrying this T cell receptor beta chain was seen only a few times. The data belong to a study of T-cell memory formation after mild COVID-19. Overall study context: Across donors, TCR clusters were largely donor specific.

V shed 2 bases and J shed 8 bases, with 18 bases lying between them. The CDR3 sequence is 14 residues long. The germline CDR1 and CDR2 sequences are GTSNPN and SVGIG (reference sequence). Employing constant-segment primers, 5'RACE generated TCR alpha and TCR beta cDNA libraries bearing sample barcodes and UMIs. Using its own MiXCR run on the 5' RACE reads, TCRdb lists one record per CDR3 protein. The repertoire holds under 300,000 distinct CDR3 sequences, with over 15% as singletons. V usage is TRBV30 and J usage is TRBJ1-2, with D unresolved. The sample consisted of PBMCs or a T cell subset sorted from them (not recorded which). This TCR was recovered from a man aged 18 to 29 who had mild COVID-19 (a few samples of this study predate the infection). Cell type and time point are not known. The CDR3 sequence: CAWSLSGVRLGYTF. The DNA of the CDR3 is TGTGCCTGGAGTCTTTCCGGCGTACGGCTGGGCTACACCTTC.